This T cell receptor beta chain came from a study of glioma-infiltrating T cells after dendritic cell vaccination. Study-wide points: Longer survival after dendritic cell vaccination followed higher pretreatment TIL content.

On this clone itself: As yet, its antigen is unknown.

Germline V gene lookup returns CDR1 MNHEY and CDR2 SVGAGI. The length of the CDR3 is 16 residues. The V end lost 0 bases, the J end lost 4 bases, and 15 bases lay between the germline ends. Primers: 60 V beta forward and 13 J beta reverse. Only in-frame clones appear in the TCRdb table, and some are missing; sequencing was by immunoSEQ multiplex PCR. This table holds 85,000 to 110,000 clones, roughly 81% found once. All glioblastoma patients lacked an isocitrate dehydrogenase mutation. The sequence came from a human donor with glioblastoma. Specimen: blood, collected before dendritic cell vaccination. The chain employs TRBV6-5 and TRBJ1-2; D possibly corresponds to TRBD1 (5 bases). DNA for the CDR3: TGTGCCAGCAGTTACTCCGGGGGGGAGGTCCTCTATGGCTACACCTTC. Protein product: CASSYSGGEVLYGYTF.